The 12 T cell receptor beta chains reported below all come from one sample, sequenced in a study of shared clonotypes between healthy human individuals. The assay was immunoSEQ multiplex PCR, and TCRdb's table has in-frame clones only and misses some. Of almost 750,000 clones in the sample, over 60% were seen once. The sequenced sample consisted of memory CD4+ T cells sorted from blood. Subset meaning: CD45RA-negative fraction. Receptors were obtained from a woman aged 25-40 years in good health.

This clone was counted a single time. V gene TRBV4-1 combines with J gene TRBJ2-6; D is unresolved. Trimming stripped 3 bases from V and 0 bases from J, with 12 bases between. Germline-derived CDR1 and CDR2 are MGHRA and YSYEKL. The CDR3 consists of 17 residues. The CDR3 here is CASSHTVQNSGANVLTF. The CDR3 DNA reads as TGCGCCAGCAGCCATACGGTCCAAAACTCTGGGGCCAACGTCCTGACTTTC.

On this clone itself: Other DNA sequences in this specimen translate into the identical CDR3. The J gene is TRBJ2-1, the V gene TRBV5-1; D is possibly TRBD2 (6 bases). The V gene lost 0 bases and the J gene lost 4 bases, with 11 bases spanning the gap. The length of the CDR3 is 15 residues. Germline V gene sequence: CDR1 SGHRS, CDR2 YFSETQ. The CDR3 here is CASSLDSGSYNEQFF. CDR3 nucleotides: TGCGCCAGCAGCTTGGATAGCGGATCGTACAATGAGCAGTTCTTC.

As DNA, the CDR3 is TGTGCCAGCAGCTTAGAGCGACTAGTTTACAATGAGCAGTTCTTC. Translation: CASSLERLVYNEQFF. This chain connects TRBV7-8 to TRBJ2-1; D may be TRBD2 (6 bases). The length of the CDR3 is 15 residues. Trimming took off 1 base at V and 4 bases at J, with 11 bases between the two ends. The germline V gene encodes CDR1 SGHVS and CDR2 FQNEAQ.

V and J are TRBV28 and TRBJ2-1; the match to TRBD2 covers 10 bases. Looked up from germline, CDR1 is MDHEN and CDR2 is SYDVKM. The V gene end was trimmed by 2 bases and the J gene end by 4 bases; junction bases not matched to a gene: 8. The CDR3 contains 17 residues. This CDR3 is CASSLGLAGAPYNEQFF. DNA for the CDR3: TGTGCCAGCAGTTTAGGTCTAGCGGGAGCCCCGTACAATGAGCAGTTCTTC.

Note on this clone: The junction departs from germline at one end; a sequencing error may be responsible. CDR3 region: CTSRRGQDYEQYF. CDR3 nucleotide sequence: TGTACCAGCAGACGAGGACAGGACTACGAGCAGTACTTC. The rearrangement uses TRBV6-5 and TRBJ2-7; 7 bases are a match to TRBD1. The germline CDR1 and CDR2 sequences are MNHEY and SVGAGI. The CDR3 consists of 13 residues.

The chain combines TRBV10-2 with TRBJ2-2; 7 bases are shared with TRBD2. V was clipped by 6 bases and J by 4 bases; unmatched bases: 5. The CDR3 covers 14 residues. The germline V gene has CDR1 WSHSY and CDR2 SAAADI. This chain's CDR3 is CASRNLAATGELFF. CDR3 in DNA: TGCGCCAGCAGAAATCTAGCGGCCACCGGGGAGCTGTTTTTT.

J is TRBJ2-1 and V is TRBV2; TRBD2 is a possible D gene (6 bases). This CDR3 has 12 residues. Trimming cost V 8 bases and J 7 bases, with 12 bases left between them. The germline CDR1 and CDR2 sequences are SNHLY and FYNNEI. This CDR3 is CASGGSGNEQFF. CDR3 nucleotide sequence: TGTGCCAGCGGGGGGAGCGGTAATGAGCAGTTCTTC.

V and J are TRBV12-5 and TRBJ2-3; D not resolved. The CDR3 totals 13 residues. Germline lookup yields CDR1 LGHNT and CDR2 FRNRAP. V shed 5 bases and J shed 5 bases, with 11 bases lying between them. CDR3 amino acids: CASGNDLGDTQYF. CDR3 nucleotides: TGTGCTAGTGGTAACGACCTGGGAGATACGCAGTATTTT. The whole variable domain, filled in from reference TRBV12-5 and TRBJ2-3, reads DARVTQTPRHKVTEMGQEVTMRCQPILGHNTVFWYRQTMMQGLELLAYFRNRAPLDDSGMPKDRFSAEMPDATLATLKIQPSEPRDSAVYFCASGNDLGDTQYFGPGTRLTVL.

The chain links TRBV11-3 to TRBJ2-3, with D perhaps matching TRBD1 (6 bases). The V end lost 1 base, the J end lost 1 base, and 9 bases lay between the germline ends. Germline CDR1 is SGHNT and CDR2 is YENEEA. The CDR3 covers 15 residues. As DNA, the CDR3 is TGTGCCAGCAGCTTAGCAGGGGCGGGCACAGATACGCAGTATTTT. This translates into CASSLAGAGTDTQYF.

The genes are TRBV5-1 and TRBJ1-2, with unresolved D. The CDR3 runs 14 residues. The V end was cut by 0 bases, the J end by 4 bases, with 10 bases between. The V gene's germline CDR1 is SGHRS and CDR2 YFSETQ. DNA of the CDR3: TGCGCCAGCAGCTTGGCAGCAGGCATCTATGGCTACACCTTC. Residues: CASSLAAGIYGYTF.

J is TRBJ2-3 and V is TRBV9, with D unclear. The germline V and J ends were trimmed by 1 base and 5 bases, with 11 bases remaining between them. Germline CDR1 SGDLS, CDR2 YYNGEE. CDR3 length: 14 residues. CDR3 residues: CASSVRSSEDTQYF. DNA of the CDR3: TGTGCCAGCAGCGTAAGGAGTTCGGAAGATACGCAGTATTTT.

V gene TRBV28 combines with J gene TRBJ2-7; 10 bases fit TRBD1. Germline loops: CDR1 MDHEN, CDR2 SYDVKM. The CDR3 length is 15 residues. Trimming at V came to 7 bases and at J to 4 bases, leaving 10 bases not matched to a gene. CDR3 in amino acids: CASKYAGTGAYEQYF. The CDR3 coding sequence is TGTGCCAGCAAATACGCCGGGACAGGGGCGTACGAGCAGTACTTC.